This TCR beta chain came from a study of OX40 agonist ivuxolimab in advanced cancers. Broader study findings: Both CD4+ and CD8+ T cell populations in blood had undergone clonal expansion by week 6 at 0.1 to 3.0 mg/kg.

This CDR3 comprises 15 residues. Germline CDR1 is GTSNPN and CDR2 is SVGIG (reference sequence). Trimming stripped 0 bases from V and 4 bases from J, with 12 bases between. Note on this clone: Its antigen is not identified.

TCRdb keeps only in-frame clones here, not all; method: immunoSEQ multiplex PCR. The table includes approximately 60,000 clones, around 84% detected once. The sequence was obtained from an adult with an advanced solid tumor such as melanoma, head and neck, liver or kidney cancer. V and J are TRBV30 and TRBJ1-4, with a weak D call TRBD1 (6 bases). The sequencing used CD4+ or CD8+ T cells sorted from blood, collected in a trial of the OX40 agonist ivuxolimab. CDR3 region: CAWSVAGTSNEKLFF. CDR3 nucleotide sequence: TGTGCCTGGAGTGTTGCCGGGACAAGTAATGAAAAACTGTTTTTT. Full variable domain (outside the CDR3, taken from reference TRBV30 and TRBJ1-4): SQTIHQWPATLVQPVGSPLSLECTVEGTSNPNLYWYRQAAGRGLQLLFYSVGIGQISSEVPQNLSASRPQDRQFILSSKKLLLSDSGFYLCAWSVAGTSNEKLFFGSGTQLSVL.